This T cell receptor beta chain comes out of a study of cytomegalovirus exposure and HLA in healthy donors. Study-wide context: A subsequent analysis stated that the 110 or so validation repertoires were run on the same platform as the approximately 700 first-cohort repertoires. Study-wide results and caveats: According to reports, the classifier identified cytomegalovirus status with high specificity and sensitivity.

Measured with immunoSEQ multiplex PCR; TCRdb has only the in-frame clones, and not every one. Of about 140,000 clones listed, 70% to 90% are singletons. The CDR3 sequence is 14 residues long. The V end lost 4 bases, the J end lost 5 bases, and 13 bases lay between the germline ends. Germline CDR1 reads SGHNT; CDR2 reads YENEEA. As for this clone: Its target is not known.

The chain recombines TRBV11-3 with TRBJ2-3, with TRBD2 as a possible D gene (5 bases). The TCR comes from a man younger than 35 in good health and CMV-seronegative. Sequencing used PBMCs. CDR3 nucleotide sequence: TGTGCCAGCAGCTCCGCGGGTCGTGGAGATACGCAGTATTTT. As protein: CASSSAGRGDTQYF.